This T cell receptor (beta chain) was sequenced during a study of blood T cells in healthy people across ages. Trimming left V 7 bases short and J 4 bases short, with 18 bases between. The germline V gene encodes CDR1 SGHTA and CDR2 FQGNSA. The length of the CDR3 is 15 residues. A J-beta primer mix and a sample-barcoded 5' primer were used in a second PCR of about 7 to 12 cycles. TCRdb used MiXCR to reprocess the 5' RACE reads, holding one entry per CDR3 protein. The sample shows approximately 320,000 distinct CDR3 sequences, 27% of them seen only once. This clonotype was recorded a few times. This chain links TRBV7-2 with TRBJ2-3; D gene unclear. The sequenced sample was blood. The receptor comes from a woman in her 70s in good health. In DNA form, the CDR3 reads TGTGCCAGCACCCGCCCCCTCAGATCCGCAGATACGCAGTATTTT. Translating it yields CASTRPLRSADTQYF. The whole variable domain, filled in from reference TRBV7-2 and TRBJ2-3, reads GAGVSQSPSNKVTEKGKDVELRCDPISGHTALYWYRQSLGQGLEFLIYFQGNSAPDKSGLPSDRFSAERTGGSVSTLTIQRTQQEDSAVYLCASTRPLRSADTQYFGPGTRLTVL.